This TCR beta chain was obtained from a study of cytomegalovirus exposure and HLA in healthy donors. Whole-study findings and limits: TRBV6-2, TRBV6-3 and some other V segments were unresolvable in 87-base-pair reads.

Turning to this clone: Its antigen is not identified.

It was with 60 Vbeta and 13 Jbeta primers that the PCR ran. The method was immunoSEQ multiplex PCR; TCRdb's version includes in-frame clones alone and lacks a portion of them. The top ten clones hold about 10% of a sample with 150,000 to 200,000 clones, roughly 73% of them seen once. The CDR3 is made up of 14 amino acids. Deletions cut 1 base from V and 4 bases from J, with 11 bases between. The germline CDR1 and CDR2 sequences are GTSNPN and SVGIG (reference sequence). Sequenced input: PBMCs. The sequence was obtained from a man in his late teens or twenties in good health and CMV-seropositive. The gene calls are TRBV30 and TRBJ2-1; possibly TRBD1 for D (6 bases). The CDR3 reads CAWSEGVRYNEQFF. The CDR3 nucleotides are TGTGCCTGGAGTGAGGGGGTGAGGTACAATGAGCAGTTCTTC.